The entry below describes one T cell receptor beta chain. No antigen is known for it. No base quality values were provided; no much bigger clone lies one nucleotide off. The sample is drawn from a study of persistence of HIV-infected CD4 T cells (TCRdb year 2020). Broadly, across the study: The study isolated CMV- and HIV-1 Gag-responding CD4+ T cells from ART-treated individuals to examine antigen-driven clonal expansion of HIV-1-infected cells. Peripheral blood samples of up to roughly 180 mL were taken at multiple time points, with the exception of a couple of participants who underwent leukapheresis at a single time point. The median time the participants had spent on suppressive ART was more than 7 years. Proviral sequencing was used to assess clonality among infected cells, whereas TCRbeta sequencing gauged the clonality of all cells within each sorted population. In the cross-participant TCR cluster analysis, fewer than 10 participants were included for CMV and six or seven participants were included for Gag. Overall study outcomes, separate from this receptor: Significantly lower TCRbeta richness was observed in CMV- and Gag-responding cells than in anti-CD3/anti-CD28-responding cells, and higher oligoclonality was observed in CMV-responding cells than in CD3/CD28-stimulated and Gag-responding cells. Antigen-responding cells were enriched for degenerate expanded CDR3beta sequences, which suggests convergent selection of CD4+ responses to CMV and Gag. Bulk TCR analyses could not be limited to the rare CMV-responding cells that actually contained HIV-1 proviruses. Within the same sorted populations, how oligoclonal the TCRs were correlated with how oligoclonal the proviruses were. Only a small number of individuals took part in the study, and the range of antigens tested was limited.

V loses 5 bases, J loses 3 bases, and the germline ends lie 20 bases apart. Reading the germline V gene gives CDR1 SGHRS and CDR2 YFSETQ. From the cysteine through the phenylalanine, the CDR3 covers 16 amino acids. Only CDR3 DNA remains: 48 bases, in frame from the first base. The immunoSEQ hsTCRB assay version 4 in survey mode was used to sequence TCRbeta repertoires from genomic DNA. Genomic DNA was diluted to approximately 11 ng/uL, and up to 1 ug per sample was used for TCRbeta sequencing. For the original study's pipeline: TCRbeta data analysis was done in ImmunoSeq Analyzer 3.0, and diversity was calculated on productive nucleotide rearrangements. Lower-bound TCR diversity was estimated with the improved Chao index, and clonality with the Gini coefficient using the Immunarch R package. When different nucleotide rearrangements encoded the same CDR3beta amino acid sequence, each rearrangement was treated as a distinct clonotype. TCRbeta sequences significantly enriched in antigen-responding cells relative to anti-CD3/anti-CD28-activated cells were identified by differential abundance analysis. Using predicted peptide-MHC specificity as the basis, GLIPH2 grouped TCRs into clusters, both for each participant individually and for the merged data sets that combined participants. Held by TCRdb, this immuneACCESS table contains in-frame sequences only and omits some clones. Under half of the omission traces to an unresolved V gene where checked; the cause of the rest is unknown. V and J calls and clone size are copied from that table; D and trimming were computed from the DNA. For this sample the table gives tens of thousands of clones, of which 78% were detected only once. The ten largest clones represent 0.75% to 0.95% of the sample.

According to the study, the label for this sample's treatment or condition signals: suppressive antiretroviral therapy. Lysates of CMV-infected fibroblasts were used at 8 to 10 ug/mL for cell stimulation. Memory CD4+ T cells that did not respond, being CD40L-negative, CD69-negative and CD45RO-high, were sorted as memory populations depleted of antigen-responding cells. Participants were HIV-1-infected adults who started suppressive ART during chronic infection. Plasma HIV-1 RNA had been undetectable (below 50 copies/mL) in participants for at least 4 years. To be included, participants needed a CD4+ T cell count above 400 cells/uL and a positive CMV serology. Before stimulation, PBMCs were isolated using density centrifugation and then depleted of CD8+ T cells. For approximately 18 hours, the CD8-depleted PBMCs were stimulated with anti-CD28/CD49d costimulation, a CD40-blocking antibody, and enfuvirtide to prevent new infections. Cell sorting was done on a Beckman Coulter MoFlo Legacy or XDP sorter, and dead cells were excluded with propidium iodide. Genomic DNA was extracted with the QIAamp DNA Mini Kit for samples above one million cells, otherwise with the Quick-DNA Microprep Kit.

The material was CD4+ T cells sorted from PBMCs after roughly 20-hour stimulation, obtained from a patient who received antiretroviral therapy. Per the publication, the cell subset or site label means: CD40L-CD69- CD45RO-high memory CD4 T cells not responding to CMV lysate. The chain couples TRBV5-1 to TRBJ2-5; a weak D assignment points to TRBD1 (6 bases agree). The sequence was collected from an adult woman with HIV who was CMV-seropositive. The CDR3 protein: CASSLSPNRDEETQYF. At the DNA level, the sequence is TGCGCCAGCAGTTTGAGTCCCAACAGGGATGAAGAGACCCAGTACTTC.